The next 8 T cell receptor beta chains were all read from a single sample in a study of cytomegalovirus exposure and HLA in healthy donors. Researchers ran the PCR with 60 Vbeta and 13 Jbeta primers. Sequenced by immunoSEQ multiplex PCR; TCRdb stores in-frame clones only, minus some. The data contain roughly 150,000 clones, over 65% of them singletons. Material for sequencing was PBMCs. The receptor source for this set is a woman between 25 and 40 years old in good health and CMV-seronegative.

The chain recombines TRBV2 with TRBJ2-7; D perhaps matches TRBD1 (6 bases). The V gene lost 8 bases and the J gene lost 3 bases, with 14 bases spanning the gap. Germline CDR1 reads SNHLY; CDR2 reads FYNNEI. CDR3 size: 13 residues. CDR3 coding DNA: TGTGCCAGCGGATACAGGGCGTTCTACGAGCAGTACTTC. Translation: CASGYRAFYEQYF.

The chain is built from TRBV19 and TRBJ2-3, with 7 bases matching TRBD1. V shed 3 bases, J shed 3 bases, and the junction held 9 bases outside the gene matches. The CDR3 sequence is 16 residues long. Germline loops: CDR1 LNHDA, CDR2 SQIVND (reference sequence). The CDR3 spells CASSIEGAIWTDTQYF. The CDR3 DNA reads TGTGCCAGTAGTATCGAGGGGGCGATCTGGACAGATACGCAGTATTTT.

With regard to this clone: Its ends do not fully match the called genes, so a read error is possible. The chain employs TRBV28 and TRBJ2-1; 10 bases are shared with TRBD2. Per germline, CDR1 MDHEN and CDR2 SYDVKM. The CDR3 spans 15 residues. CDR3 in amino acids: CAGSHLAGALNEQFF. The DNA of the CDR3 is TGTGCCGGCAGCCATCTAGCGGGAGCTCTCAATGAGCAGTTCTTC. The full variable domain, in which reference TRBV28 and TRBJ2-1 provide the parts outside the CDR3, is DVKVTQSSRYLVKRTGEKVFLECVQDMDHENMFWYRQDPGLGLRLIYFSYDVKMKEKGDIPEGYSVSREKKERFSLILESASTNQTSMYLCAGSHLAGALNEQFFGPGTRLTVL.

The chain couples TRBV6-1 to TRBJ2-3; the D gene is possibly TRBD2 (6 bases). The germline CDR1 and CDR2 sequences are MNHNS and SASEGT. The V and J ends lost 3 bases and 2 bases respectively, with 9 bases between them. The CDR3 loop spans 14 amino acids. The CDR3 DNA reads TGTGCCAGCAGTGATGGAGGGGTCACAGATACGCAGTATTTT. This translates into CASSDGGVTDTQYF.

For this clone: One end of the junction fails to match germline, which may point to a read error. V and J are TRBV6-5 and TRBJ1-5; 7 nucleotides agree with TRBD1. There are 15 residues in the CDR3. The germline gives CDR1 MNHEY, CDR2 SVGAGI. CDR3 in amino acids: CASSNSRTGGQPQHF. The CDR3 DNA reads as TGTGCCAGCAGTAACTCTCGGACAGGTGGCCAGCCCCAGCATTTT.

This clone was counted a single time. V gene TRBV28 combines with J gene TRBJ1-2, with 9 bases identical to TRBD1. Germline loops: CDR1 MDHEN, CDR2 SYDVKM. Unmatched junction bases numbered 9, after V lost 7 bases and J lost 6 bases. The CDR3 runs 14 residues. This CDR3 is CASMTGTGLDGYTF. The CDR3 bases are TGTGCCAGCATGACCGGGACAGGGCTCGATGGCTACACCTTC.

The chain couples TRBV7-9 to TRBJ1-2, with a weak D call TRBD1 (5 bases). CDR3 length equals 16 residues. V was clipped by 5 bases and J by 5 bases, with 21 bases between them. The germline V gene encodes CDR1 SEHNR and CDR2 FQNEAQ (reference sequence). The CDR3 DNA is TGTGCCAGCAGCCTCCGGGACTCGAAACGCCCTTATGGCTACACCTTC. It is translated as CASSLRDSKRPYGYTF.

This clone showed up just a few times. The rearrangement joins TRBV6-5 to TRBJ1-6, with 8 bases identical to TRBD1. Germline V gene data show CDR1 as MNHEY and CDR2 as SVGAGI. J gave up 10 bases and V 6 bases, and 5 bases lay outside the gene matches. This CDR3 is built from 13 residues. This CDR3 is CASSSGGWSPLHF. CDR3 nucleotide sequence: TGTGCCAGCAGCTCAGGGGGCTGGTCACCCCTCCACTTT.